One sample yielded the 20 T cell receptor beta chains listed below, sequenced in a study of blood T cell repertoires in COVID-19. Using immunoSEQ multiplex PCR, the repertoire was profiled, and TCRdb retains in-frame clones only, with some absent. Of about 210,000 clones in the sample, around 80% were seen once. Source material: peripheral blood. The receptors come from a man over 45 with active or convalescent COVID-19.

V gene TRBV10-3 combines with J gene TRBJ2-7; 7 bases fit TRBD1. The CDR3 is 13 amino acids. The junction had 12 bases not matched to a gene; V was cut back by 11 bases and J by 5 bases. Germline V lookup: CDR1 ENHRY, CDR2 SYGVKD. The CDR3 DNA reads as TGTGCCTCCCAACAGGGGTTCGGTAACGAGCAGTACTTC. This sequence encodes CASQQGFGNEQYF.

V usage is TRBV7-9 and J usage is TRBJ1-4, with D possibly TRBD1 on 6 matching bases. Germline CDR1 is SEHNR and CDR2 is FQNEAQ (reference sequence). The CDR3 sequence is 15 residues long. The germline V and J ends were trimmed by 3 bases and 8 bases, with 16 bases remaining between them. CDR3 amino acids: CASSFGVRTAEKLFF. The CDR3 coding sequence is TGTGCCAGCAGCTTTGGGGTGAGGACAGCGGAAAAACTGTTTTTT.

In this sample, this clone turned up a few times. Other DNA sequences in this specimen translate into the identical CDR3. The rearrangement joins TRBV5-1 to TRBJ2-7, with D tentatively TRBD1 (5 bases). V lost 0 bases and J 3 bases, leaving 7 bases between the germline ends. Germline CDR1 reads SGHRS; CDR2 reads YFSETQ. The CDR3 is 13 amino acids. CDR3 sequence reads: CASSLGQSYEQYF. DNA for the CDR3: TGCGCCAGCAGCTTGGGACAGAGCTACGAGCAGTACTTC.

This rearrangement joins TRBV1 to TRBJ2-3; TRBD2 reflects the table's D call only, with no check against the DNA. TRBV1 represents a pseudogene. The CDR3 runs 15 residues. DNA for the CDR3: TGCACCAGCAGACAAACTAGCGGACGGGGGGATACGCAGTATTTT. This gives the protein CTSRQTSGRGDTQYF.

V and J are TRBV4-2 and TRBJ2-1; 7 bases are a match to TRBD2. This CDR3 spans 14 amino acids. V was clipped by 1 base and J by 8 bases; unmatched bases: 5. The germline V gene has CDR1 LGHNA and CDR2 YNFKEQ. The CDR3 loop is CASSQVRREYEQFF. DNA of the CDR3: TGTGCCAGCAGCCAAGTAAGGCGGGAGTATGAGCAGTTCTTC.

This clone has a handful of counts. The chain couples TRBV9 to TRBJ1-2; D is perhaps TRBD1 (5 bases). The CDR3 runs 14 residues. The V gene's germline CDR1 is SGDLS and CDR2 YYNGEE. Trimming removed 3 bases at V and 2 bases at J, with 11 bases between. CDR3 amino acids: CASSESTVNYGYTF. CDR3 bases: TGTGCCAGCAGCGAGTCGACAGTAAACTATGGCTACACCTTC.

This clone was seen only once. The V and J genes are TRBV27 and TRBJ1-2; 9 positions match TRBD1. The CDR3 length is 15 residues. Losses at the gene ends were 6 bases for V and 3 bases for J; bases not matched to a gene: 8. Germline CDR1 and CDR2: MNHEY and SMNVEV (reference sequence). The chain's CDR3 is CASSLKGQGYYGYTF. The CDR3 coding sequence is TGTGCCAGCAGCCTTAAGGGACAGGGTTACTATGGCTACACCTTC.

The chain links TRBV11-2 to TRBJ1-1; D gene uncertain. Per germline, CDR1 SGHAT and CDR2 FQNNGV. This CDR3 is built from 13 residues. V dropped 1 base and J dropped 3 bases, with 6 bases sitting between them. The CDR3, as DNA: TGTGCCAGCAGCTTAGTGGGCTACACTGAAGCTTTCTTT. Amino acid sequence: CASSLVGYTEAFF.

This clone appeared many times. The sample carries other DNA sequences with the same CDR3. V and J are TRBV6-1 and TRBJ2-7; 10 nucleotides line up with TRBD2. V lost 2 bases, J lost 4 bases, and 2 bases stayed unmatched. Germline CDR1 reads MNHNS; CDR2 reads SASEGT. The length of the CDR3 is 14 residues. In nucleotides, the CDR3 is TGTGCCAGCAGTGAAACTAGCGGGGATTACGAGCAGTACTTC. This codes for CASSETSGDYEQYF.

The rearrangement joins TRBV7-6 to TRBJ2-5, with D possibly matching TRBD2 (6 bases). Trimming took 2 bases from V and 6 from J, leaving 10 bases between them. In germline, CDR1 is SGHVS, CDR2 FNYEAQ. The CDR3 is 13 residues long. The CDR3 region is CASSLFGGQTQYF. CDR3 DNA sequence: TGTGCCAGCAGCTTATTCGGGGGTCAGACCCAGTACTTC.

This sequence joins TRBV2 and TRBJ1-2; D remains ambiguous. V lost 4 bases and J 1 base, leaving 4 bases between the germline ends. Germline CDR1 is SNHLY and CDR2 is FYNNEI. This CDR3 region has 12 residues. CDR3 amino acids: CASSVSNYGYTF. DNA for the CDR3: TGTGCCAGCAGTGTGAGTAACTATGGCTACACCTTC.

The chain links TRBV20-1 to TRBJ2-7, with 7 positions matching TRBD1. V was clipped by 5 bases and J by 3 bases; unmatched bases: 1. The germline V gene encodes CDR1 DFQATT and CDR2 SNEGSKA (reference sequence). This CDR3 region has 11 residues. The CDR3 loop is CSAAGGYEQYF. The CDR3 coding sequence is TGCAGTGCTGCAGGGGGCTACGAGCAGTACTTC.

DNA for the CDR3: TGTGCCAGCAGTTCCCGGGAAGGGGGCCTCTATGGCTACACCTTC. Translation gives CASSSREGGLYGYTF. This chain connects TRBV6-5 to TRBJ1-2; 7 nucleotides align to TRBD1. V was pared by 4 bases and J by 4 bases, with 9 bases of the junction left unmatched. Germline assignment: CDR1 MNHEY and CDR2 SVGAGI. This CDR3 contains 15 residues.

The chain recombines TRBV29-1 with TRBJ1-1; D might be TRBD1 (6 bases). This CDR3 is built from 13 residues. Germline V gene data show CDR1 as SQVTM and CDR2 as ANQGSEA. Trimming pared 6 bases from V and 2 bases from J, leaving 13 bases between. The DNA of the CDR3 is TGCAGCGTGGGGGACATGGTAAACACTGAAGCTTTCTTT. Amino acid sequence: CSVGDMVNTEAFF.

The chain combines TRBV4-2 with TRBJ2-3; TRBD2 aligns across 11 bases. Trimming took 1 base from V and 10 from J; bases not matched to a gene: 7. The CDR3 has 15 amino acids. Germline V lookup: CDR1 LGHNA, CDR2 YNFKEQ. Written as DNA, the CDR3 is TGTGCCAGCAGCCAAGCGGATAGCGGGGGGGAGGCGCAGTATTTT. This translates into CASSQADSGGEAQYF.

This clone showed up just once. The chain has TRBV24-1 and TRBJ1-2, with 9 bases lining up with TRBD1. CDR1 and CDR2 (germline): KGHDR, SFDVKD. V trimming: 7 bases; J trimming: 2 bases; junction bases outside the gene matches: 10. This CDR3 is built from 16 residues. CDR3 DNA sequence: TGTGCCACCAGCCCCTCCCCGGGACAGGGAAACTATGGCTACACCTTC. This translates into CATSPSPGQGNYGYTF.

This clone turned up a few times. V gene TRBV4-3 combines with J gene TRBJ1-2; tentative D call: TRBD1 (5 bases). In germline, CDR1 is LGHNA, CDR2 YSLEER. The length of the CDR3 is 15 residues. V shed 5 bases and J shed 2 bases, with 15 bases lying between them. DNA of the CDR3: TGCGCCAGCAGCGACGGGGGACGCTTAAACTATGGCTACACCTTC. Its translation: CASSDGGRLNYGYTF.

The chain is built from TRBV7-2 and TRBJ1-2, with 7 bases that match TRBD1. Trimming took 5 bases from V and 4 from J; bases not matched to a gene: 10. From germline, CDR1 is SGHTA and CDR2 FQGNSA. This CDR3 has 15 residues. DNA for the CDR3: TGTGCCAGCAGCATCTCCTGGGACAGCGCCTATGGCTACACCTTC. This translates into CASSISWDSAYGYTF.

The V gene is TRBV7-6, the J gene TRBJ2-2; 8 positions agree with TRBD2. The CDR3 has 17 amino acids. Germline V gives CDR1 SGHVS, CDR2 FNYEAQ. V was pared by 6 bases and J by 1 base, with 10 bases of the junction left unmatched. The CDR3 DNA follows: TGTGCCAGCAGTCACCAGCGGGAGTACGGGAACACCGGGGAGCTGTTTTTT. It codes for CASSHQREYGNTGELFF.

The V call is TRBV28, the J call TRBJ1-6; maybe TRBD1 (6 bases). The CDR3 has 16 amino acids. The V end was cut by 2 bases, the J end by 9 bases, with 17 bases between. Germline CDR1 and CDR2: MDHEN and SYDVKM. The CDR3 loop reads CASSLVQGILLSPLHF. CDR3 nucleotides: TGTGCCAGCAGTTTAGTCCAGGGGATTCTTCTTTCACCCCTCCACTTT.